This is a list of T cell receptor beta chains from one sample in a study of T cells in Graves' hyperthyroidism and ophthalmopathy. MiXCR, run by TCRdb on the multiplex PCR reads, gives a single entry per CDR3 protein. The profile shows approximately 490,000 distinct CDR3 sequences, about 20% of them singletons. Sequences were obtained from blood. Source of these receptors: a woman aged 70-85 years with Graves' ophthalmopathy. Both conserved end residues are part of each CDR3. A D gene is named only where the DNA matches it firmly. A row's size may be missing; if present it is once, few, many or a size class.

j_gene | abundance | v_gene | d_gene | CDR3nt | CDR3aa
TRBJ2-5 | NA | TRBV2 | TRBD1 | TGTGCCAGCAGTGGACAGGGGGCCTACCAAGAGACCCAGTACTTC | CASSGQGAYQETQYF
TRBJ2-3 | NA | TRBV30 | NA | TGTGCCTGGAGTCTTCATACGCAGTATTTT | CAWSLHTQYF
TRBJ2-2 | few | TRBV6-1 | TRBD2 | TGTGCCAGCAGCACCTCGGGACTAGCGGTAGCCACCGGGGAGCTGTTTTTT | CASSTSGLAVATGELFF
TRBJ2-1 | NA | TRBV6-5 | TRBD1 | TGTGCCAGCAGTTTTTCCGGGGACAGGGATGTAATTAATAACTACAATGAGCAGTTCTTC | CASSFSGDRDVINNYNEQFF
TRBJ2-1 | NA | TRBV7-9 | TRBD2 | TGTGCCAGCAGGCCCGACCAAGCGGGAAAAAGCTCCTACAATGAGCAGTTCTTC | CASRPDQAGKSSYNEQFF
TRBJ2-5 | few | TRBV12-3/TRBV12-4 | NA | TGTGCCAGCAGTTGGGGCCACGGGCAAGAGACCCAGTACTTC | CASSWGHGQETQYF
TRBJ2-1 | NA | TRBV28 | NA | TGTGCCAGCAGTTCCCCCTCGAGCTCCTACAATGAGCAGTTCTTC | CASSSPSSSYNEQFF
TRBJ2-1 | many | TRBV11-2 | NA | TGTGCCAGCAGCTTAGACAGGTCAAGCTCCTACAATGAGCAGTTCTTC | CASSLDRSSSYNEQFF
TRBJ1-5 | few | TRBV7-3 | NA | TGTGCCAGCAGCCCGGACGGGGGTTATGATCAGCCCCAGCATTTT | CASSPDGGYDQPQHF
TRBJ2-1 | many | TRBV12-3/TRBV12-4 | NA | TGTGCCAGCAGTTTTTCAGGACATGAGCAGTTCTTC | CASSFSGHEQFF
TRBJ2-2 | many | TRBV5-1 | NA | TGCGCCAGCAGCTTGAGGGAGGAGATCAACACCGGGGAGCTGTTTTTT | CASSLREEINTGELFF
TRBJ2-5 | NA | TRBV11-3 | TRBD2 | TGTGCCAGCAGCCAGGAACTAGCGGGATTGGAGACCCAGTACTTC | CASSQELAGLETQYF
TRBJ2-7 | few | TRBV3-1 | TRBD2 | TGTGCCAGCAGCCAATCCACTAGCGGGAGGGACGAGCAGTACTTC | CASSQSTSGRDEQYF
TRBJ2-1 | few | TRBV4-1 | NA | TGCGCCAGCAGCAACCGGGACCACCACAATGAGCAGTTCTTC | CASSNRDHHNEQFF
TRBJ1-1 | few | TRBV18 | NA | TGTGCCAGCTCACAGGGGCAGACTGTCGAAGCTTTCTTT | CASSQGQTVEAFF
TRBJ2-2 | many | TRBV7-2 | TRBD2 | TGTGCCAGCAGCTTGAGCGGGATAAGGTCCGGGGAGCTGTTTTTT | CASSLSGIRSGELFF
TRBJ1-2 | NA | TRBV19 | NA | TGTGCCAGTAGTATAGACTCAGGGACGGATGGCTACACCTTC | CASSIDSGTDGYTF
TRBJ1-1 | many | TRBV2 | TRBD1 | TGTGCCAGCAGCAGACAGGGGCAGCTTGAAGCTTTCTTT | CASSRQGQLEAFF
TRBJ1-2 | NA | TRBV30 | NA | TGTGCCTCAGGACTTGGCTACACCTTC | CASGLGYTF
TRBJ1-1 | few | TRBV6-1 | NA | TGTGCCAGCAGTCCTGGGCGGAGTGAGTCGATCTTT | CASSPGRSESIF
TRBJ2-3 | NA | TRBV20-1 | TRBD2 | TGCAGTAGTGCGGGAGGGGAGGGCACAGATACGCAGTATTTT | CSSAGGEGTDTQYF
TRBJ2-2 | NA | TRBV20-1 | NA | TGCAGTGCGGGGAGGGACACTTCACGCGCGAACACCGGGGGGCTGTTTTTT | CSAGRDTSRANTGGLFF
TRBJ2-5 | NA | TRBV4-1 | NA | TGCGCCAGCAGCCAAGTGGGATTTCAAGAGACCCAGTACTTC | CASSQVGFQETQYF
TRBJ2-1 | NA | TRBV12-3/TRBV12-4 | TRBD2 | TGTGCCAGCAGTTACTATAGCGGGAGGGCCTTGTACAATGAGCAGTTCTTC | CASSYYSGRALYNEQFF
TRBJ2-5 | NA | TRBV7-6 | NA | TGTGCCAGCGGCTTATTCTCGGGGGAGACCCAGTACTTC | CASGLFSGETQYF
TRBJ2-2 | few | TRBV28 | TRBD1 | TGTGCCAGCAGTTCCGAGGGACAGCGCACCGGGGAGCTGTTTTTT | CASSSEGQRTGELFF
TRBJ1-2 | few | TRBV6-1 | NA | TGTGCCAGCAGTGACAGTAACTATGGCTACACCTTC | CASSDSNYGYTF
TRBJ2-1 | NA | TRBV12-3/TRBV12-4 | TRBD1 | TGTGCCAGCAGGCTCAGACAGGGGGCCGGGTCCAATGAGCAGTTCTTC | CASRLRQGAGSNEQFF
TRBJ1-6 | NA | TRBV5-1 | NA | TGCGCCAGCAGGTCAGGGAATTCACCCCTCCACTTT | CASRSGNSPLHF
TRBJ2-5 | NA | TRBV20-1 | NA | TGCAGTGCTCAGCAAGAGACCCAGTACTTC | CSAQQETQYF
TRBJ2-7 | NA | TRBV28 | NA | TGTGCCAGCAGCCGTGGGGGCCCCTACGAGCAGTACTTC | CASSRGGPYEQYF
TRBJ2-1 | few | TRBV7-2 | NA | TGTGCCAGCAGCACCTATTGGAATGAGCAGTTCTTC | CASSTYWNEQFF
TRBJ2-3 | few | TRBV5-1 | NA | TGCGCCAGCAGCCTCCGGGACTTTACAGATACGCAGTATTTT | CASSLRDFTDTQYF
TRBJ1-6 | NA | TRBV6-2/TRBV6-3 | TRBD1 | TGTGCCAGCAGCCCGGACAGGCAAAATTCACCCCTCCACTTT | CASSPDRQNSPLHF
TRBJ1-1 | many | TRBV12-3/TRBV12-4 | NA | TGTGCCAGCAGAGTGACGGCGAACACTGAAGCTTTCTTT | CASRVTANTEAFF
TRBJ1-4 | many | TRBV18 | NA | TGTGCCAGCTCACCCAGCAGCGGGAATGAAAAACTGTTTTTT | CASSPSSGNEKLFF
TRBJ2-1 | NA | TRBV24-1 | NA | TGTGCCACCAGCCAAGAGGGGGGTCAGCGGTTCTTC | CATSQEGGQRFF
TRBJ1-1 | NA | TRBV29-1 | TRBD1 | TGCAGCGTTGAGGGACAGGGGGTCACTGAAGCTTTCTTT | CSVEGQGVTEAFF
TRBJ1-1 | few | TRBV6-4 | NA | TGTGCCAGCAGTGACCCCTCGAACTCAGGGGAGATGAACACTGAAGCTTTCTTT | CASSDPSNSGEMNTEAFF
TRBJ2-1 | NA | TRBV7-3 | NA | TGTGCCAGCAGCTTGACACCGGGTCTATCTTACAATGAGCAGTTCTTC | CASSLTPGLSYNEQFF